Listed below are T cell receptor beta chains from one sample, sequenced in a study of blood T cell repertoires in COVID-19. TCRdb keeps only in-frame clones here, not all; method: immunoSEQ multiplex PCR. The sample contains approximately 150,000 clones, around 87% of which appear only once. The sequencing sample was made of peripheral blood. The origin of the receptors is a man in his fifties or sixties who had recovered from COVID-19. Both conserved end residues are part of each CDR3. Fields, in order: CDR3 protein, V gene, D gene, J gene. A D gene is named only where the DNA matches it firmly.

CASSLEQGKTDTQYF | TRBV9 | . | TRBJ2-3
CSASDEGWGYTF | TRBV20-1 | . | TRBJ1-2
CATSFDRNYGYTF | TRBV15 | . | TRBJ1-2
CASSFRSRGDEQYF | TRBV28 | . | TRBJ2-7
CASSLPGGTGVPEAFF | TRBV5-1 | TRBD1 | TRBJ1-1
CASSALTGTDSPLHF | TRBV7-9 | TRBD1 | TRBJ1-6
CASSPRTGQETQYF | TRBV4-3 | . | TRBJ2-5
CASSFQASTNEKLFF | TRBV5-8 | . | TRBJ1-4
CASSRGRGDYEQYF | TRBV14 | . | TRBJ2-7
CASSPSGSGGYNEQFF | TRBV11-2 | TRBD2 | TRBJ2-1
CASSFRGDRGHDTEAFF | TRBV5-7 | TRBD1 | TRBJ1-1
CASRHTGTGGNEQYF | TRBV3-1/TRBV3-2 | TRBD1 | TRBJ2-7
CASSTPDKYNEQFF | TRBV2 | . | TRBJ2-1
CASSDYAGAGNEQFF | TRBV3-1/TRBV3-2 | . | TRBJ2-1
CASSNNRGGNEKLFF | TRBV6-6 | TRBD1 | TRBJ1-4
CASSLAGQGGGYTF | TRBV7-2 | TRBD1 | TRBJ1-2
CASSLSGGDYNEQFF | TRBV7-3 | TRBD2 | TRBJ2-1
CASSVQGFANQPQHF | TRBV2 | . | TRBJ1-5
CASSLGGPGGAFRNEQFF | TRBV7-3 | TRBD2 | TRBJ2-1
CATSRDLGEYSYGYTF | TRBV15 | . | TRBJ1-2
CASSFGGAGSPLHF | TRBV6-5 | . | TRBJ1-6
CASSYSREYEQYF | TRBV6-6 | . | TRBJ2-7
CASSFERNSNQPQHF | TRBV7-2 | . | TRBJ1-5
CASSQTRQGPDTQYF | TRBV4-3 | TRBD1 | TRBJ2-3
CASSAGQGTTEAFF | TRBV27 | TRBD1 | TRBJ1-1
CASSLVSGYSGANVLTF | TRBV7-2 | . | TRBJ2-6
CASSFSGGELFF | TRBV4-3 | . | TRBJ2-2
CASSQAVQGGNTEAFF | TRBV4-1 | . | TRBJ1-1
CASSGGEPGNTIYF | TRBV2 | . | TRBJ1-3
CATSEPGADGELFF | TRBV24-1 | . | TRBJ2-2
CASSSRQGARNEQYF | TRBV27 | TRBD1 | TRBJ2-7
CASSYSDKASYNEQFF | TRBV6-2/TRBV6-3 | . | TRBJ2-1
CASSPGLAGGETQYF | TRBV4-1 | TRBD2 | TRBJ2-5
CASSVHRDRRQETQYF | TRBV9 | . | TRBJ2-5
CASSPGTAANTYGYTF | TRBV6-2/TRBV6-3 | TRBD1 | TRBJ1-2
CASSQDRAYGEAFF | TRBV2 | TRBD1 | TRBJ1-1
CSASTGATDTQYF | TRBV20-1 | TRBD1 | TRBJ2-3
CASSQEVRGYEQYF | TRBV4-3 | . | TRBJ2-7
CASRLAASNYGYTF | TRBV12-2 | . | TRBJ1-2
CASRPGQYTGELFF | TRBV19 | TRBD1 | TRBJ2-2
CAIRDSANSPLHF | TRBV10-3 | . | TRBJ1-6
CASSQVFGGGASRQETQYF | TRBV4-3 | TRBD2 | TRBJ2-5
CATSDSSVYSYNEQFF | TRBV24-1 | . | TRBJ2-1
CASSGTGGSSPLHF | TRBV25-1 | TRBD1 | TRBJ1-6
CASSLLAGGYNEQFF | TRBV27 | TRBD2 | TRBJ2-1